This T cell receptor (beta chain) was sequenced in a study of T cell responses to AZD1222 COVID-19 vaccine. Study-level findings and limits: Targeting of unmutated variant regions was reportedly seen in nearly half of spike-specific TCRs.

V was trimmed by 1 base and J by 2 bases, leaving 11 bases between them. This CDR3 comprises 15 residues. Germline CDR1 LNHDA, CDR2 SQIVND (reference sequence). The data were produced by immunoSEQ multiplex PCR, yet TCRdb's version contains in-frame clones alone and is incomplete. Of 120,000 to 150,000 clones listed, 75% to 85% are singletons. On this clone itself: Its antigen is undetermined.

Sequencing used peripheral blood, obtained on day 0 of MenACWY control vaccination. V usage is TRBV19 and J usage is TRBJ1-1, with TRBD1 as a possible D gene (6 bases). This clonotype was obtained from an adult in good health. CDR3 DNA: TGTGCCAGTAGTATAGGGGGGCAGGTAAACACTGAAGCTTTCTTT. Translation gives CASSIGGQVNTEAFF.